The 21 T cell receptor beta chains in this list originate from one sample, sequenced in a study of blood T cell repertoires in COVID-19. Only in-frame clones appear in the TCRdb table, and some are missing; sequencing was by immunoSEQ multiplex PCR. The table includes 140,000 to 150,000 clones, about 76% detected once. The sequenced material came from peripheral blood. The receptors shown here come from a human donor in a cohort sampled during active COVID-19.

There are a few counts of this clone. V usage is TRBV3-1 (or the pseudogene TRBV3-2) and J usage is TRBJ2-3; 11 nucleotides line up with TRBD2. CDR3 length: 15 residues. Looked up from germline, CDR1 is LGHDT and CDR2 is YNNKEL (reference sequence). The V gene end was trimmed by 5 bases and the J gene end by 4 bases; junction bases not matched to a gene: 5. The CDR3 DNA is TGTGCCAGCAGCACTAGCGGGAGAGGCCCAGATACGCAGTATTTT. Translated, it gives CASSTSGRGPDTQYF.

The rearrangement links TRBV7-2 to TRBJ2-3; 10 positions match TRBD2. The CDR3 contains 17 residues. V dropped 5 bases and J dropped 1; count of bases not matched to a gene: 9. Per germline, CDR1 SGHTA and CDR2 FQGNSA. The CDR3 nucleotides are TGTGCCAGCAGCCCTGGCAGCGGGAGGGTCGGCACAGATACGCAGTATTTT. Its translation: CASSPGSGRVGTDTQYF.

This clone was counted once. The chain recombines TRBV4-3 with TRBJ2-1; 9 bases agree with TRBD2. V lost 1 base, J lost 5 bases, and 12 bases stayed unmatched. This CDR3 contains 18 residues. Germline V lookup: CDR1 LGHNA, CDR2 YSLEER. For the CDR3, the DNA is TGCGCCAGCAGCCAAGGGGGTAGCGGGAGTCGGGCGCACAATGAGCAGTTCTTC. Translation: CASSQGGSGSRAHNEQFF.

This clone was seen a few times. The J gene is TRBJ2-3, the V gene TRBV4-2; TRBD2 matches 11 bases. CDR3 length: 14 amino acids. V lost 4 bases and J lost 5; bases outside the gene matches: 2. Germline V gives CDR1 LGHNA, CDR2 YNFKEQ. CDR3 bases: TGTGCCAGCAGCCCTGGGACTAGCGGAGATACGCAGTATTTT. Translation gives CASSPGTSGDTQYF.

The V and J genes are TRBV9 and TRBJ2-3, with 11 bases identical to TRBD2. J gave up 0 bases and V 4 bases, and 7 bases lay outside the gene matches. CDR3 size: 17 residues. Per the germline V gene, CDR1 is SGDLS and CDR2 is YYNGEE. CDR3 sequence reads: CASSPGTSGASTDTQYF. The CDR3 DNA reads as TGTGCCAGCAGCCCCGGGACTAGCGGAGCGAGCACAGATACGCAGTATTTT.

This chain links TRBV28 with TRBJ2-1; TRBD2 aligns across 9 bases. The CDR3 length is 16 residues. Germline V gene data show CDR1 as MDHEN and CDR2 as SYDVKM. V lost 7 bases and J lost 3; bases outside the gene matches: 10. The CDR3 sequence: CASKTLAGQNYNEQFF. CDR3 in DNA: TGTGCCAGCAAAACCCTAGCGGGACAGAACTACAATGAGCAGTTCTTC.

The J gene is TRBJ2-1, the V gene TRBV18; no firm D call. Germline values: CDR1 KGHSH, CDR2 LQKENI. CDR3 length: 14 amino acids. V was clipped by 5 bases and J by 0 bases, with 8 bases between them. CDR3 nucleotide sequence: TGTGCCAGCTCAAGCGCCATCTCCTACAATGAGCAGTTCTTC. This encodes CASSSAISYNEQFF.

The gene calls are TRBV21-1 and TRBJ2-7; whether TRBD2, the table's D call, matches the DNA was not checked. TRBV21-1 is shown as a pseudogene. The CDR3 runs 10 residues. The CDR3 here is CASSKALSEF. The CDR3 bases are TGTGCCAGCAGCAAAGCGCTTTCGGAGTTC.

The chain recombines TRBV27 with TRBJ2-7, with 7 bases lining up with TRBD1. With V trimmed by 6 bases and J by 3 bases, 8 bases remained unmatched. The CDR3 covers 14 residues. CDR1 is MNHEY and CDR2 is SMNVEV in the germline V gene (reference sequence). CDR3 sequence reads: CASRTGTDLYEQYF. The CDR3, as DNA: TGTGCCAGCAGGACGGGGACAGACCTCTACGAGCAGTACTTC.

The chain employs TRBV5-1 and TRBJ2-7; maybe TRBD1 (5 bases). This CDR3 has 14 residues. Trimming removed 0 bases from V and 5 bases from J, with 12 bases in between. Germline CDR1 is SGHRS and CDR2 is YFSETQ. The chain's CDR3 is CASSLAAGNHEQYF. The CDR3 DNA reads TGCGCCAGCAGCTTGGCGGCAGGGAATCACGAGCAGTACTTC.

CDR3: CASSYLRTVNQPQHF. The CDR3 region has the DNA TGTGCCAGCAGTTACCTCCGGACAGTGAATCAGCCCCAGCATTTT. J is TRBJ1-5 and V is TRBV6-2 or TRBV6-3; D is perhaps TRBD1 (6 bases). The CDR3 is 15 residues long. The V and J ends lost 2 bases and 4 bases respectively, with 12 bases between them. The germline gives CDR1 MNHEY, CDR2 SVGEGT.

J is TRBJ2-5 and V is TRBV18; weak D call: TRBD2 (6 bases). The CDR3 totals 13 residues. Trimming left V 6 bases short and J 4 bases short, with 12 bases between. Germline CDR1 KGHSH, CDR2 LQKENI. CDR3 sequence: CASSMNGRETQYF. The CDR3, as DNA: TGTGCCAGCTCTATGAACGGGAGAGAGACCCAGTACTTC.

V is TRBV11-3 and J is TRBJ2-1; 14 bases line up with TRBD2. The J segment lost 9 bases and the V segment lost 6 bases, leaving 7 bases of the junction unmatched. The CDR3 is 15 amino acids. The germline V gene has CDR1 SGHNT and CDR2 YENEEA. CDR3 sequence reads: CASSRLAGGPVEQFF. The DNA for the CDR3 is TGTGCCAGCAGTCGACTAGCGGGAGGGCCGGTTGAGCAGTTCTTC.

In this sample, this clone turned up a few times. CDR3 in DNA: TGTGCCAGTAGTCCCCGCGGACAGGGGTATGGCTACACCTTC. This codes for CASSPRGQGYGYTF. V is TRBV19 and J is TRBJ1-2; 9 bases agree with TRBD1. V gave up 5 bases and J gave up 5 bases; unmatched junction bases: 6. The CDR3 spans 14 residues. Germline assignment: CDR1 LNHDA and CDR2 SQIVND (reference sequence).

For the CDR3, the DNA is TGTGCCAGCAGCCCTAGCGCGGCGGCGGTGGATGAAAAACTGTTTTTT. It translates to CASSPSAAAVDEKLFF. V usage is TRBV9 and J usage is TRBJ1-4, with unresolved D. The CDR3 runs 16 residues. Germline assignment: CDR1 SGDLS and CDR2 YYNGEE. V lost 4 bases and J lost 6, with 19 bases in between.

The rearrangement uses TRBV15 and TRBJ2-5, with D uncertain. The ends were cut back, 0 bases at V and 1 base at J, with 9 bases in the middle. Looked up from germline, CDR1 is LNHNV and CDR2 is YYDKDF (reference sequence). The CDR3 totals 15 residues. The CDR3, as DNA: TGTGCCACCAGCAGAGATATCCCAGGCCAAGAGACCCAGTACTTC. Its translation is CATSRDIPGQETQYF.

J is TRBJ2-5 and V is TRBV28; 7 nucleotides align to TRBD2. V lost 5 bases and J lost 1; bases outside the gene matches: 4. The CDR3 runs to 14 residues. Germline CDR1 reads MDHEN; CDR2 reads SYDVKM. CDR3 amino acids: CASSVWTSQETQYF. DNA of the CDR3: TGTGCCAGCAGTGTCTGGACTAGCCAAGAGACCCAGTACTTC.

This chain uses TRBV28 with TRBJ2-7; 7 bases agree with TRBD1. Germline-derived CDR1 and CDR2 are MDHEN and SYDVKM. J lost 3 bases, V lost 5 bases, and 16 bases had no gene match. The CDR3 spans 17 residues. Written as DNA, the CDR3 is TGTGCCAGCAGTGGAAGACAGGGAAATGTCGGTTACTACGAGCAGTACTTC. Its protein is CASSGRQGNVGYYEQYF. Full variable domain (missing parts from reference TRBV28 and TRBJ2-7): DVKVTQSSRYLVKRTGEKVFLECVQDMDHENMFWYRQDPGLGLRLIYFSYDVKMKEKGDIPEGYSVSREKKERFSLILESASTNQTSMYLCASSGRQGNVGYYEQYFGPGTRLTVT.

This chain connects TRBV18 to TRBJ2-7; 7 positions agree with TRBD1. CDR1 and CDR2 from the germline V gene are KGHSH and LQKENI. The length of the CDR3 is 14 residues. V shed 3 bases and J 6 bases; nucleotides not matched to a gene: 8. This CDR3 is CASSPGTVPGEQYF. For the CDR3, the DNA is TGTGCCAGCTCACCGGGGACAGTTCCGGGCGAGCAGTACTTC.

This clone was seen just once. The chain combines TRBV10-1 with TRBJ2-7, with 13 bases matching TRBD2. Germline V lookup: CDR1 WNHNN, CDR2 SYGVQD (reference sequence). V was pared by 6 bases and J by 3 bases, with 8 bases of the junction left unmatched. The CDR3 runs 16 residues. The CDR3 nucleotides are TGCGCCAGCAGAGTAGGACTAGCGGGAGCTGGCTACGAGCAGTACTTC. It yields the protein CASRVGLAGAGYEQYF.

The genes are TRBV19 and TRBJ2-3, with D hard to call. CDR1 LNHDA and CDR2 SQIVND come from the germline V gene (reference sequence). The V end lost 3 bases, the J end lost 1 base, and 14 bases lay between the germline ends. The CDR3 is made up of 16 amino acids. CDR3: CASSIQRNYGTDTQYF. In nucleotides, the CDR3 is TGTGCCAGTAGTATCCAGCGTAACTATGGCACAGATACGCAGTATTTT.